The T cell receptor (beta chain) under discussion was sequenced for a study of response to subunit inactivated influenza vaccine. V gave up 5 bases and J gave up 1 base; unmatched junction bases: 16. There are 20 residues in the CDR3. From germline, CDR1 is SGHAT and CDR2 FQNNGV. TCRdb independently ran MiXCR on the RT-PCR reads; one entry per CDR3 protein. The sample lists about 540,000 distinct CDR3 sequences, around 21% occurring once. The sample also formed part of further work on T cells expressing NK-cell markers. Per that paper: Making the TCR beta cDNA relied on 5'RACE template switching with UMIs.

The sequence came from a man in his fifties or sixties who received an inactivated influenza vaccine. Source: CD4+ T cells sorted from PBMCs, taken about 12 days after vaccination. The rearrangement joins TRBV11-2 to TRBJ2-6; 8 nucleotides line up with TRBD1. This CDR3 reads CASSRLSGQGYGSGANVLTF. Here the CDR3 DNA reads TGTGCCAGCAGCCGCTTATCCGGACAGGGATACGGTTCTGGGGCCAACGTCCTGACTTTC.